This T cell receptor beta chain was sequenced in a study of T cells in Graves' hyperthyroidism and ophthalmopathy. First hyperthyroidism diagnosis is when the blood sample was obtained, before any ophthalmopathy symptoms. Using RNA transcripts as the source, TCR beta CDR3 regions were amplified. A set of HTBI primers served as the primers for a first-round RT-PCR of the TCR CDR3. A single record per CDR3 protein comes from TCRdb applying MiXCR to the multiplex PCR reads. The sample carries about 250,000 distinct CDR3 sequences, approximately 14% recorded once. The V and J ends lost 3 bases and 1 base respectively, with 6 bases between them. This CDR3 region has 12 residues. Germline CDR1 reads DFQATT; CDR2 reads SNEGSKA (reference sequence).

This TCR was sampled from a woman in her forties or fifties with Graves' hyperthyroidism that later progressed to Graves' ophthalmopathy. Sequenced material: blood. The chain links TRBV20-1 to TRBJ1-2, with unresolved D. This CDR3 reads CSARDHNYGYTF. The CDR3 DNA is TGCAGTGCTAGGGATCATAACTATGGCTACACCTTC.